This TCR beta chain stems from a study of technical replicates of blood from a few donors. TCRdb keeps only in-frame clones here, not all; method: immunoSEQ multiplex PCR. This table has 65,000 to 85,000 clones, 80% to 95% appearing once. The sample was T cells isolated from PBMCs. The sequence was obtained from a human donor in good health.

This chain's CDR3 is CASTSGLAGDPYEQYF. CDR3 DNA: TGTGCCAGCACCTCTGGGCTAGCGGGAGATCCCTACGAGCAGTACTTC. This chain uses TRBV6-6 with TRBJ2-7, with 10 bases fitting TRBD2. The V gene end was trimmed by 7 bases and the J gene end by 2 bases; junction bases not matched to a gene: 11. Per germline, CDR1 MNHNY and CDR2 SVGAGI (reference sequence). The CDR3 contains 16 residues.